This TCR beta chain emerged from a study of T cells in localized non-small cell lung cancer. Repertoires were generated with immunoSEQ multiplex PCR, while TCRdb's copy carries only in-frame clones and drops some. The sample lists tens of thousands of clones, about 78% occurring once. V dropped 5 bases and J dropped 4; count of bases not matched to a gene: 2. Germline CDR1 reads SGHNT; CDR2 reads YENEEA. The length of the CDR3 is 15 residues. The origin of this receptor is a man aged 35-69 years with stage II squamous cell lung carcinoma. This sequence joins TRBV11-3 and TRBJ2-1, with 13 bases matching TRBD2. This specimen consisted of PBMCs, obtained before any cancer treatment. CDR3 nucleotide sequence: TGTGCCAGCAGCCTGGGACTAGCGGGGTACAATGAGCAGTTCTTC. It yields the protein CASSLGLAGYNEQFF.